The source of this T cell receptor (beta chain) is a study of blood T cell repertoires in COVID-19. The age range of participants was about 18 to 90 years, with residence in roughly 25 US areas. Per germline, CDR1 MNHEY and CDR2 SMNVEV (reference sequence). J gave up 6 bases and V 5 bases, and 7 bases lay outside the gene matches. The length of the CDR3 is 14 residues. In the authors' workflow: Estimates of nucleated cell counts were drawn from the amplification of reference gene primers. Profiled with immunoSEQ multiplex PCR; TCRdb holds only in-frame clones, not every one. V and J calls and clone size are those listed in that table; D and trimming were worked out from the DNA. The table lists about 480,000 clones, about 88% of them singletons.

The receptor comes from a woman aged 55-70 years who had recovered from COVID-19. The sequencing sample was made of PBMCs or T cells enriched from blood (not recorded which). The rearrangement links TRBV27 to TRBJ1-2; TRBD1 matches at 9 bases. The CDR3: CASSPRTGGHGYTF. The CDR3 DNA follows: TGTGCCAGCAGTCCCCGAACAGGGGGCCATGGCTACACCTTC.